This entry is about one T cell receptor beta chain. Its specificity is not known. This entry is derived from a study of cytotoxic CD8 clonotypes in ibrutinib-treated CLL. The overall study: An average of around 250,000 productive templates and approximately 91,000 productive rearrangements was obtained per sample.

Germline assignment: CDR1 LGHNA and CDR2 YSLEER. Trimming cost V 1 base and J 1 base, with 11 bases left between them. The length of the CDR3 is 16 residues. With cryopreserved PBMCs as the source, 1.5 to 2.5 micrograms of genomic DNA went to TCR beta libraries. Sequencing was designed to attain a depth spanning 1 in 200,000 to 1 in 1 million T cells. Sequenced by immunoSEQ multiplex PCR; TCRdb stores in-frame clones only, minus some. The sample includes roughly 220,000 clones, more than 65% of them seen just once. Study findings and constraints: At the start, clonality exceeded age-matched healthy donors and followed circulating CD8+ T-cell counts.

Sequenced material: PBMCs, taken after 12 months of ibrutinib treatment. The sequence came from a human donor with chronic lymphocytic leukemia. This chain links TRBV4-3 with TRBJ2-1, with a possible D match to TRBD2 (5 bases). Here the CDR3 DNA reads TGCGCCAGCAGCCAAGTATGGGGAGCTTCCTACAATGAGCAGTTCTTC. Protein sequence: CASSQVWGASYNEQFF.